Following are 11 T cell receptor beta chains from one sample sequenced in a study of cytomegalovirus exposure and HLA in healthy donors. Primers: 60 Vbeta forward and 13 Jbeta reverse. Using immunoSEQ multiplex PCR, the repertoire was profiled, and TCRdb retains in-frame clones only, with some absent. Of some 170,000 clones listed, 82% were seen once; the top ten hold about 1.4%. The source material was PBMCs. Source of these receptors: a girl under 18 in good health and CMV-seropositive.

The chain carries TRBV2 and TRBJ2-3, with 7 bases that match TRBD2. Per the germline V gene, CDR1 is SNHLY and CDR2 is FYNNEI. The CDR3 totals 14 residues. The CDR3 loop is CAKRGRGNSDTQYF. CDR3 bases: TGTGCTAAAAGAGGGAGGGGAAATTCAGATACGCAGTATTTT.

The chain employs TRBV28 and TRBJ2-7; a possible D gene is TRBD2 (5 bases). Trimming removed 2 bases from V and 4 bases from J, with 12 bases in between. This CDR3 comprises 14 residues. Germline CDR1 reads MDHEN; CDR2 reads SYDVKM. CDR3 region: CASSLTERGYEQYF. CDR3 DNA sequence: TGTGCCAGCAGTTTAACAGAGCGCGGGTACGAGCAGTACTTC.

The chain carries TRBV2 and TRBJ2-7; 7 nucleotides agree with TRBD2. This CDR3 region has 13 residues. Germline CDR1 SNHLY, CDR2 FYNNEI. Trimming cost V 8 bases and J 3 bases; bases outside gene matches: 7. The CDR3 loop reads CASLDGGIYEQYF. The DNA of the CDR3 is TGTGCCAGCCTGGACGGGGGGATCTACGAGCAGTACTTC.

This rearrangement joins TRBV2 to TRBJ2-1, with TRBD2 matching 7 bases. The germline CDR1 and CDR2 sequences are SNHLY and FYNNEI. Trimming at V came to 5 bases and at J to 0 bases, leaving 10 bases not matched to a gene. This CDR3 is built from 17 residues. DNA of the CDR3: TGTGCCAGCAGTACGAAGAGCGGGGCGAGCTCCTACAATGAGCAGTTCTTC. Its translation is CASSTKSGASSYNEQFF. Together with reference TRBV2 and TRBJ2-1, the CDR3 gives the full variable domain: EPEVTQTPSHQVTQMGQEVILRCVPISNHLYFYWYRQILGQKVEFLVSFYNNEISEKSEIFDDQFSVERPDGSNFTLKIRSTKLEDSAMYFCASSTKSGASSYNEQFFGPGTRLTVL.

The chain employs TRBV28 and TRBJ2-7; D possibly corresponds to TRBD1 (5 bases). The germline V gene encodes CDR1 MDHEN and CDR2 SYDVKM. Trimming took off 6 bases at V and 2 bases at J, with 14 bases between the two ends. The CDR3 sequence is 14 residues long. The CDR3 here is CASSSSTVPYEQYF. The CDR3 DNA follows: TGTGCCAGCAGCTCTTCGACAGTGCCCTACGAGCAGTACTTC. Combining the CDR3 with reference TRBV28 and TRBJ2-7 gives the whole variable domain DVKVTQSSRYLVKRTGEKVFLECVQDMDHENMFWYRQDPGLGLRLIYFSYDVKMKEKGDIPEGYSVSREKKERFSLILESASTNQTSMYLCASSSSTVPYEQYFGPGTRLTVT.

The chain employs TRBV13 and TRBJ2-1; TRBD2 aligns across 10 bases. V shed 6 bases, J shed 10 bases, and the junction held 12 bases outside the gene matches. The V gene's germline CDR1 is PRHDT and CDR2 FYEKMQ (reference sequence). This CDR3 contains 15 residues. The CDR3 sequence: CASSPQRGGWEEQFF. CDR3 nucleotide sequence: TGTGCCAGCAGTCCCCAGCGGGGGGGCTGGGAGGAGCAGTTCTTC.

J is TRBJ2-7 and V is TRBV6-1; TRBD1 might be the D (5 bases). The germline CDR1 and CDR2 sequences are MNHNS and SASEGT. V shed 1 base and J shed 2 bases, with 12 bases lying between them. The length of the CDR3 is 15 residues. The DNA for the CDR3 is TGTGCCAGCAGTGAAGGCCCAAGGGGCACCTACGAGCAGTACTTC. This codes for CASSEGPRGTYEQYF.

This clone was seen a handful of times. The chain is built from TRBV28 and TRBJ1-5; no clear D. Germline values: CDR1 MDHEN, CDR2 SYDVKM. The V end lost 5 bases, the J end lost 9 bases, and 11 bases lay between the germline ends. The CDR3 has 12 amino acids. The CDR3 DNA reads as TGTGCCAGCAGTGTTAGAATTTGGCCCCAGCATTTT. Amino acids: CASSVRIWPQHF. The variable domain in full, with the rest retrieved from reference TRBV28 and TRBJ1-5, is DVKVTQSSRYLVKRTGEKVFLECVQDMDHENMFWYRQDPGLGLRLIYFSYDVKMKEKGDIPEGYSVSREKKERFSLILESASTNQTSMYLCASSVRIWPQHFGDGTRLSIL.

This clone has just one count. This chain uses TRBV2 with TRBJ2-3; 9 nucleotides match TRBD1. CDR3 length equals 17 residues. The germline V gene has CDR1 SNHLY and CDR2 FYNNEI. J gave up 6 bases and V 4 bases, and 14 bases lay outside the gene matches. In DNA form, the CDR3 reads TGTGCCAGCAGTGCCCCCCTCCAAGGGACAGGGTCGGATACGCAGTATTTT. It encodes CASSAPLQGTGSDTQYF.

The chain couples TRBV18 to TRBJ2-3; TRBD2 matches 11 bases. V lost 4 bases, J lost 4 bases, and 10 bases stayed unmatched. Germline values: CDR1 KGHSH, CDR2 LQKENI. The CDR3 consists of 17 residues. The CDR3 nucleotides are TGTGCCAGCTCACGACCGGGACTAGCGGATGGGTCAGATACGCAGTATTTT. Translated: CASSRPGLADGSDTQYF.

The V and J genes are TRBV5-1 and TRBJ2-6; D uncertain. CDR3 length: 15 amino acids. CDR1 and CDR2 (germline): SGHRS, YFSETQ. V lost 3 bases and J 2 bases, leaving 9 bases between the germline ends. CDR3: CASSSTLPGANVLTF. Written as DNA, the CDR3 is TGCGCCAGCAGCTCGACACTTCCTGGGGCCAACGTCCTGACTTTC.